The rows below give T cell receptor beta chains drawn from one sample of a study of spatial heterogeneity in lung cancer. MiXCR was run by TCRdb on the 5' RACE reads, yielding one entry per CDR3 protein. The data show about 26,000 distinct CDR3 sequences, with more than 10% seen just once and around 25% held by the top ten. The sample here was PBMCs, taken at surgery. The receptor set was obtained from a female donor with early-stage non-small cell lung cancer. The CDR3 runs from the conserved cysteine through the conserved F or W. The D gene is left open where the match is weak. Some rows mark clone size as missing; the rest say once, few, many or name a class of expanded clone.

v_gene: TRBV27; d_gene: .; abundance: many; j_gene: TRBJ2-6; CDR3nt: TGTGCCAGCAGTTCCTCTGGGGCCAACGTCCTGACTTTC; CDR3aa: CASSSSGANVLTF
v_gene: TRBV18; d_gene: .; abundance: many; j_gene: TRBJ2-3; CDR3nt: TGTGCCAGCTCACCAACGGCCCTCACAACAGATACGCAGTATTTT; CDR3aa: CASSPTALTTDTQYF
v_gene: TRBV15; d_gene: .; abundance: .; j_gene: TRBJ2-5; CDR3nt: TGTGCCACCAGCAGAGATGAGACCCAAGAGACCCAGTACTTC; CDR3aa: CATSRDETQETQYF
v_gene: TRBV7-2; d_gene: TRBD1; abundance: many; j_gene: TRBJ1-2; CDR3nt: TGTGCCAGCAGCTTAGCCCGGGACAGCTTGGACTATGGCTACACCTTC; CDR3aa: CASSLARDSLDYGYTF
v_gene: TRBV7-3; d_gene: .; abundance: .; j_gene: TRBJ1-6; CDR3nt: TGTGCCAGCAGCTTAGATATGAGCTCACCCCTCCACTTT; CDR3aa: CASSLDMSSPLHF
v_gene: TRBV28; d_gene: .; abundance: few; j_gene: TRBJ1-2; CDR3nt: TGTGCCAGCAGGAAGAGGACAGCTAACTATGGCTACACCTTC; CDR3aa: CASRKRTANYGYTF
v_gene: TRBV28; d_gene: .; abundance: .; j_gene: TRBJ1-2; CDR3nt: TGTGCCAGCAGCCAAATAAGGGCGGGGGCCTATGGCTACACCTTC; CDR3aa: CASSQIRAGAYGYTF
v_gene: TRBV15; d_gene: TRBD2; abundance: many; j_gene: TRBJ2-1; CDR3nt: TGTGCCACCAGCAGGGGACTAGCGGGAGTATCGTTCTTC; CDR3aa: CATSRGLAGVSFF
v_gene: TRBV2; d_gene: .; abundance: many; j_gene: TRBJ1-1; CDR3nt: TGTGCCAGCAGTGAAGCGCTTTTAGGTGGCACTGAAGCTTTCTTT; CDR3aa: CASSEALLGGTEAFF
v_gene: TRBV6-2/TRBV6-3; d_gene: TRBD1; abundance: many; j_gene: TRBJ1-2; CDR3nt: TGTGCCAGCAGTTACTTCGGACAGGGGGCGTCCGGACGCTACACCTTC; CDR3aa: CASSYFGQGASGRYTF
v_gene: TRBV20-1; d_gene: .; abundance: many; j_gene: TRBJ2-5; CDR3nt: TGCAGTGCTGATGACTCGAAAGGAGTAAAGACCCAGTACTTC; CDR3aa: CSADDSKGVKTQYF
v_gene: TRBV20-1; d_gene: .; abundance: .; j_gene: TRBJ2-3; CDR3nt: TGCAGTGCTAGAGACACGGTCAGCACAGATACGCAGTATTTT; CDR3aa: CSARDTVSTDTQYF
v_gene: TRBV6-6; d_gene: .; abundance: many; j_gene: TRBJ2-3; CDR3nt: TGTGCCAGCAGTTACCTGGGCACCCATAGCACAGATACGCAGTATTTT; CDR3aa: CASSYLGTHSTDTQYF
v_gene: TRBV5-4; d_gene: .; abundance: many; j_gene: TRBJ2-3; CDR3nt: TGTGCCAGCAGCTTGGAGGGCTACACGGATACGCAGTATTTT; CDR3aa: CASSLEGYTDTQYF
v_gene: TRBV4-2; d_gene: TRBD1; abundance: many; j_gene: TRBJ1-5; CDR3nt: TGTGCCAGCAGCCAAGAAGGGGACAGGGATCAGCCCCAGCATTTT; CDR3aa: CASSQEGDRDQPQHF
v_gene: TRBV7-9; d_gene: .; abundance: few; j_gene: TRBJ1-6; CDR3nt: TGTGCCAGCAGCTACGGGACCTCATCTTCACCCCTCCACTTT; CDR3aa: CASSYGTSSSPLHF
v_gene: TRBV4-1; d_gene: .; abundance: .; j_gene: TRBJ2-2; CDR3nt: TGCGCCAGCAGCCAAGATGGCCTTGTAAAAACCGGGGAGCTGTTTTTT; CDR3aa: CASSQDGLVKTGELFF
v_gene: TRBV27; d_gene: .; abundance: many; j_gene: TRBJ2-5; CDR3nt: TGTGCCAGCAGGAGGCTCACAGGGGGAGGGGTCCAAGAGACCCAGTACTTC; CDR3aa: CASRRLTGGGVQETQYF
v_gene: TRBV4-3; d_gene: TRBD1; abundance: many; j_gene: TRBJ2-1; CDR3nt: TGCGCCAGCAGTTATGGACAGGGGCTTGAGCAGTTCTTC; CDR3aa: CASSYGQGLEQFF
v_gene: TRBV28; d_gene: .; abundance: many; j_gene: TRBJ2-5; CDR3nt: TGTGCCAGCAGCCAACCGCAGAATCACACGTGGGAGACCCAGTACTTC; CDR3aa: CASSQPQNHTWETQYF
v_gene: TRBV5-4; d_gene: TRBD1; abundance: .; j_gene: TRBJ1-1; CDR3nt: TGTGCCAGCAGAACCCGGGACAGCTTGAACACTGAAGCTTTCTTT; CDR3aa: CASRTRDSLNTEAFF
v_gene: TRBV5-1; d_gene: .; abundance: .; j_gene: TRBJ2-2; CDR3nt: TGCACCAGCAGCGCCCATACGAACACCGGGGAGCTGTTTTTT; CDR3aa: CTSSAHTNTGELFF